Below, one T cell receptor (beta chain) is given with its context. Its antigen is unknown. Assay: immunoSEQ multiplex PCR; the TCRdb copy retains only in-frame clones and omits some. The sample lists about 31,000 clones, more than 65% seen once, with roughly 20% in the top ten. The entry originates in a study of PD-1 blockade in classical Hodgkin lymphoma. Germline loops: CDR1 SGDLS, CDR2 YYNGEE. This CDR3 spans 16 amino acids. The ends were cut back, 4 bases at V and 0 bases at J, with 14 bases in the middle. The time point denotes: cycle 4 day 1 (C4D1), after less than 7 weeks of nivolumab. There was relapse after autologous stem cell transplantation in every patient, and there was variation in brentuximab vedotin exposure. General study findings and limits: Patients who initiated nivolumab within 1 year of ASCT were excluded. Healthy donors were reported to have higher baseline TCR diversity than newly diagnosed patients. Diversity similar to that of newly diagnosed patients was seen at baseline in complete responders. Prior therapy or disease activity may underlie the repertoire differences, whose causes remain undefined.

The specimen was peripheral blood mononuclear cells (PBMCs), collected before the fourth cycle of nivolumab. This TCR was recovered from a human donor with classical Hodgkin lymphoma. The rearrangement links TRBV9 to TRBJ1-3; TRBD1 might be the D (5 bases). The CDR3 protein is CASSPGGLISGNTIYF. The CDR3 DNA sequence: TGTGCCAGCAGCCCGGGGGGGTTGATCTCTGGAAACACCATATATTTT.